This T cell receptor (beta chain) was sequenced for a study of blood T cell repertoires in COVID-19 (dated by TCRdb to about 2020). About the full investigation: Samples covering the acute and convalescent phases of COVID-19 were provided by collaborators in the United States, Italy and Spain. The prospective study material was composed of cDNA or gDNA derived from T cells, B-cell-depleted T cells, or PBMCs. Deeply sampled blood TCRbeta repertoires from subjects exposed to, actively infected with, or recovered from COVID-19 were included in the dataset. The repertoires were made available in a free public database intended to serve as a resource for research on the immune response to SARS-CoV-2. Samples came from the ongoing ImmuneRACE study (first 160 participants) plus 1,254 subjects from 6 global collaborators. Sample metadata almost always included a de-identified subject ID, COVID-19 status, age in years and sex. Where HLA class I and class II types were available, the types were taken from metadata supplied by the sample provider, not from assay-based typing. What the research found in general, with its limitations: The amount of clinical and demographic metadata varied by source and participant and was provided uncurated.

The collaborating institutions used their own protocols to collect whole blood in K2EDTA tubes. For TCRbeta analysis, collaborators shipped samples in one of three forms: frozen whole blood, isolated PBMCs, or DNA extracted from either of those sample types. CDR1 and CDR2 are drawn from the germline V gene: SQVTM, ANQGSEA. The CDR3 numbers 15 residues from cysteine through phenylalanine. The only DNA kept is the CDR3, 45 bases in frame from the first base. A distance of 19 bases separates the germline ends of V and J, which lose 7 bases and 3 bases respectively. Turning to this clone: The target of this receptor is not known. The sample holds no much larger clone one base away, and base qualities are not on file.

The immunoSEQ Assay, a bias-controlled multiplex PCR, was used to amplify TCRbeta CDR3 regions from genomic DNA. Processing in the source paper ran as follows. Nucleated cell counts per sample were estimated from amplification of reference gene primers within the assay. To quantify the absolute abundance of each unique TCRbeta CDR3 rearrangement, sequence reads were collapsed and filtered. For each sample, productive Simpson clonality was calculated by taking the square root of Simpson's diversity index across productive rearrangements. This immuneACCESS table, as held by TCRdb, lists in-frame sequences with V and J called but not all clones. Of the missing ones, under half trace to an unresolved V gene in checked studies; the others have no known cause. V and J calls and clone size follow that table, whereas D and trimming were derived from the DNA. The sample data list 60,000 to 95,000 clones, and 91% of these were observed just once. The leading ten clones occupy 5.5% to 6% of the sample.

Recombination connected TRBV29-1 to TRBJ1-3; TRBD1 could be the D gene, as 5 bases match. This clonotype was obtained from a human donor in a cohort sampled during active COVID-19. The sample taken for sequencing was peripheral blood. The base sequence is TGCAGCGGAAGTGGGGGGAGCGCTTATGGAAACACCATATATTTT. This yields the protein CSGSGGSAYGNTIYF.